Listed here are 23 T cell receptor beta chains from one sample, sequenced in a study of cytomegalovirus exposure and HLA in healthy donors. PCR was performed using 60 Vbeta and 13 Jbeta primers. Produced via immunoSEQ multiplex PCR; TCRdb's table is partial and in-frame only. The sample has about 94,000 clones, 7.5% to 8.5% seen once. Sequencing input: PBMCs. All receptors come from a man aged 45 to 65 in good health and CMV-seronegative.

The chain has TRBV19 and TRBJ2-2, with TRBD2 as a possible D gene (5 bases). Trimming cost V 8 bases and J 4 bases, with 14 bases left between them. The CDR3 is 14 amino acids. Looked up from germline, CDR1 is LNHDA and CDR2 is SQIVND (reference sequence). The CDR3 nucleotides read TGTGCCAGTCGGGTGGGAGTGAGCACCGGGGAGCTGTTTTTT. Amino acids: CASRVGVSTGELFF.

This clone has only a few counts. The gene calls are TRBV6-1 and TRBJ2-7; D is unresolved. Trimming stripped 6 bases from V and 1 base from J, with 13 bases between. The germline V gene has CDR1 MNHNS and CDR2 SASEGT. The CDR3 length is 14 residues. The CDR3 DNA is TGTGCCAGCAGCCGAGCCGCATTATCCTACGAGCAGTACTTC. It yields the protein CASSRAALSYEQYF.

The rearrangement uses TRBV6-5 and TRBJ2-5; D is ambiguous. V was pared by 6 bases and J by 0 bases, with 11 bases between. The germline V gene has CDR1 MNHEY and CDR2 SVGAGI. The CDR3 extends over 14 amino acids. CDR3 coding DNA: TGTGCCAGCAGCCCCGCGGTTCACCAAGAGACCCAGTACTTC. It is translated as CASSPAVHQETQYF.

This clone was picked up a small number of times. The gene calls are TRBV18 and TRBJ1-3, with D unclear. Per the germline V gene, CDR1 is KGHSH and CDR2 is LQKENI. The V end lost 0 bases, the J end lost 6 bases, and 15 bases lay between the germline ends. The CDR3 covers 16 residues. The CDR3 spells CASSPPGQTMQNTIYF. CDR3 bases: TGTGCCAGCTCACCACCCGGTCAAACGATGCAAAACACCATATATTTT.

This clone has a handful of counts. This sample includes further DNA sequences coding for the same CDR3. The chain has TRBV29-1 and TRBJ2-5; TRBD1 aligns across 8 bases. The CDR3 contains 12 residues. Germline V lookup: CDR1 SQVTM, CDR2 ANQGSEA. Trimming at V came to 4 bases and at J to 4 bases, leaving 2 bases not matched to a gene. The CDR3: CSVADRGETQYF. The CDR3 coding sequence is TGCAGCGTTGCAGACAGGGGAGAGACCCAGTACTTC.

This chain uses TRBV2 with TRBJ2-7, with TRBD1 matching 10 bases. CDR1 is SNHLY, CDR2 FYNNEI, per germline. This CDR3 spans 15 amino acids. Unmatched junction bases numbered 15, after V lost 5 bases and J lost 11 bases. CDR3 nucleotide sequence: TGTGCCAGCAGTCTATACGGGACAGGGGCCTCCGCGGAGTACTTC. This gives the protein CASSLYGTGASAEYF.

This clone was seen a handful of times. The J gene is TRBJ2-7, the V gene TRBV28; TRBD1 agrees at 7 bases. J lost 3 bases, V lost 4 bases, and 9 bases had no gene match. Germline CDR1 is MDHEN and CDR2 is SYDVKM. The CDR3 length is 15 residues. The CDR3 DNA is TGTGCCAGCAGTTCCCCCCCGGACAGGCGCTACGAGCAGTACTTC. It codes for CASSSPPDRRYEQYF.

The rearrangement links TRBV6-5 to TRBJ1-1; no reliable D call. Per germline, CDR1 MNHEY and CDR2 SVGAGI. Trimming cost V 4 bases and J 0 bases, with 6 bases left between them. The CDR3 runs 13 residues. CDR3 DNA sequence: TGTGCCAGCAGTTCACTTATGAACACTGAAGCTTTCTTT. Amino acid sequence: CASSSLMNTEAFF.

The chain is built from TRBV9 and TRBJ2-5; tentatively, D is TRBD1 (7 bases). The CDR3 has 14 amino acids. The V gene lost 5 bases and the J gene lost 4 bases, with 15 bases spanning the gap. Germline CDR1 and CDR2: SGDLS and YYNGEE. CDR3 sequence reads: CASRATGDLETQYF. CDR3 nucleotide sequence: TGTGCCAGCAGGGCTACAGGGGACTTAGAGACCCAGTACTTC.

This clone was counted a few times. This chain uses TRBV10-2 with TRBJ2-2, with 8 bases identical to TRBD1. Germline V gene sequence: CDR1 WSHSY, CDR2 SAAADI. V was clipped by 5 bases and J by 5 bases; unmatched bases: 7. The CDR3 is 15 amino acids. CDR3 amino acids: CASSTTGGRTGELFF. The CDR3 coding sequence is TGCGCCAGCAGTACCACAGGGGGGAGAACCGGGGAGCTGTTTTTT.

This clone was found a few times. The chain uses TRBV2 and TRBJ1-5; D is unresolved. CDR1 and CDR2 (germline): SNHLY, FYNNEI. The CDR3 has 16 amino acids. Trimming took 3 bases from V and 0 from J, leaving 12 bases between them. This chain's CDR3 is CASSDEGGGSNQPQHF. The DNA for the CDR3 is TGTGCCAGCAGTGATGAAGGAGGCGGTAGCAATCAGCCCCAGCATTTT. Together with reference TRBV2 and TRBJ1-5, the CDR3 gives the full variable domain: EPEVTQTPSHQVTQMGQEVILRCVPISNHLYFYWYRQILGQKVEFLVSFYNNEISEKSEIFDDQFSVERPDGSNFTLKIRSTKLEDSAMYFCASSDEGGGSNQPQHFGDGTRLSIL.

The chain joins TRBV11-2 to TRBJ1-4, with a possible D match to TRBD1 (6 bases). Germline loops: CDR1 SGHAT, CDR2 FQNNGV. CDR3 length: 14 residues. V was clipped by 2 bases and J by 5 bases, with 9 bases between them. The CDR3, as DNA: TGTGCCAGCAGCTTACGGCAGGGGAATGAAAAACTGTTTTTT. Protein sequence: CASSLRQGNEKLFF.

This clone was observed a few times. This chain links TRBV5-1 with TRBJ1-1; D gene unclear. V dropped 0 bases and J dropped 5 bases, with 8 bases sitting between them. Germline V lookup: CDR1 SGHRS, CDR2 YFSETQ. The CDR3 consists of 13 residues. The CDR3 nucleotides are TGCGCCAGCAGCTTGGTTGAGGGAACTGAAGCTTTCTTT. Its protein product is CASSLVEGTEAFF.

The CDR3 is CASSLGKSGNTIYF. In nucleotides, the CDR3 is TGTGCCAGCAGCTTAGGTAAATCTGGAAACACCATATATTTT. The chain joins TRBV7-9 to TRBJ1-3, with D unresolved. Trimming removed 1 base at V and 1 base at J, with 5 bases between. CDR1 and CDR2 from the germline V gene are SEHNR and FQNEAQ (reference sequence). This CDR3 has 14 amino acids.

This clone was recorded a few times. CDR3 residues: CASSLEQSKQYF. The CDR3 DNA reads as TGTGCCAGCAGCTTAGAACAGTCAAAACAGTACTTC. The V and J genes are TRBV7-9 and TRBJ2-5; D gene unclear. Germline V gene lookup returns CDR1 SEHNR and CDR2 FQNEAQ (reference sequence). V was clipped by 1 base and J by 11 bases, with 11 bases between them. The CDR3 contains 12 residues.

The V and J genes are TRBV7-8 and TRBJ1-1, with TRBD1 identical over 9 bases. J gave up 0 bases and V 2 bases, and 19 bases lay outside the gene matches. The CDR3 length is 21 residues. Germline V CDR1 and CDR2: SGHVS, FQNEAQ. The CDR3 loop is CASSLTGTGRVPRPMNTEAFF. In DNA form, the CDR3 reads TGTGCCAGCAGCTTAACGGGGACAGGGAGGGTCCCGAGACCTATGAACACTGAAGCTTTCTTT.

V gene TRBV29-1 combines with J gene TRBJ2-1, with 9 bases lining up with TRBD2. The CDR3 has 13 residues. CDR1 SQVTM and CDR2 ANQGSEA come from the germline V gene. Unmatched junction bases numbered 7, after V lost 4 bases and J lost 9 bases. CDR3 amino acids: CSVGTSDNSEQFF. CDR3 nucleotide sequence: TGCAGCGTTGGGACTAGCGACAACAGTGAGCAGTTCTTC.

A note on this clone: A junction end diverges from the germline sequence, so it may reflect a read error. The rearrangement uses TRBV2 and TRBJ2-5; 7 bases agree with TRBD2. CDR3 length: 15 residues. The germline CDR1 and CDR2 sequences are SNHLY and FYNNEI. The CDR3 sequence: CASSVGTTFQKTQYF. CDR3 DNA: TGTGCCAGCAGTGTAGGGACTACCTTCCAAAAGACCCAGTACTTC.

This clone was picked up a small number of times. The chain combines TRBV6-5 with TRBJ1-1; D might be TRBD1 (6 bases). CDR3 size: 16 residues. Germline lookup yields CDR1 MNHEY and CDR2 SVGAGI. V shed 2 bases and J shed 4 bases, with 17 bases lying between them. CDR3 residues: CASSYGFGQRSTEAFF. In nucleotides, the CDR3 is TGTGCCAGCAGTTACGGATTCGGACAGCGGAGCACTGAAGCTTTCTTT.

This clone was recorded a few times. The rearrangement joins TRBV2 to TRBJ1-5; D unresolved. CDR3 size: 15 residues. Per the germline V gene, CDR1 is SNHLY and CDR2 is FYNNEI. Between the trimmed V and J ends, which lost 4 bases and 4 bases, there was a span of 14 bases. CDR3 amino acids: CASSGGLFTNQPQHF. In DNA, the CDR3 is TGTGCCAGCAGTGGCGGGCTTTTCACAAATCAGCCCCAGCATTTT.

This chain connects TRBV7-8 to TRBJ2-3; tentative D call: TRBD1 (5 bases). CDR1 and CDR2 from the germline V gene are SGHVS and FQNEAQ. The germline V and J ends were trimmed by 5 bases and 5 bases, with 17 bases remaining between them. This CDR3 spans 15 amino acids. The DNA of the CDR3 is TGTGCCAGCAGCCCCCTAGGGGCCCCAGGAGATACGCAGTATTTT. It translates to CASSPLGAPGDTQYF.

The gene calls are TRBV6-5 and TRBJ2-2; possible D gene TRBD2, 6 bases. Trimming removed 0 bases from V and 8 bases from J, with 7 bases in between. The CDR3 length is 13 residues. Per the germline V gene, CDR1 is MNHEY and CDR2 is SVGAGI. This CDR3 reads CASSYSGGGELFF. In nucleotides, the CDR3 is TGTGCCAGCAGTTACTCCGGGGGTGGGGAGCTGTTTTTT.

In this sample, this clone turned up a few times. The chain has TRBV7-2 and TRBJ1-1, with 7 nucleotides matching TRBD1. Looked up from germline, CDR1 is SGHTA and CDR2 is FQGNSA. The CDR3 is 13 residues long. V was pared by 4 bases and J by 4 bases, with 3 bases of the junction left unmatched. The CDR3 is CASSYYRGTEAFF. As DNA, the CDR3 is TGTGCCAGCAGCTACTACAGGGGCACTGAAGCTTTCTTT.